This T cell receptor (beta chain) was captured in a study of blood T cell repertoires in COVID-19. In the study overall: Samples of COVID-19 (acute and convalescent) were obtained from the United States, Italy and Spain. PBMCs, B-cell-depleted T cells, or T cells provided the cDNA or gDNA that made up the material.

Per the study methods: Scientists estimated how many nucleated cells there were by amplifying reference gene primers. TCRdb keeps only in-frame clones here, not all; method: immunoSEQ multiplex PCR. D and trimming were read from the DNA, whereas the V and J calls and clone size are those reported in that table. Of almost 500,000 clones in the sample, 80% to 90% are singletons; the top ten hold approximately 8%. Germline V gene data show CDR1 as LNHDA and CDR2 as SQIVND (reference sequence). The CDR3 runs to 15 residues. V was pared by 1 base and J by 8 bases, with 11 bases of the junction left unmatched.

The receptor was isolated from a woman aged 55-69 years who had recovered from COVID-19. The rearrangement uses TRBV19 and TRBJ2-7; TRBD1 matches at 7 bases. Sequencing input: PBMCs or T cells enriched from blood (not recorded which). CDR3 DNA sequence: TGTGCCAGTAGTATAGTAGGGGGCGCGAGGTTGAAGCAGTACGTC. Protein product: CASSIVGGARLKQYV.